The T cell receptor (beta chain) under discussion was sequenced for a study of glioma-infiltrating T cells after dendritic cell vaccination. Study summary: Treatment, given 2003 to 2012, was autologous tumor lysate-pulsed dendritic cell vaccination.

The assay was immunoSEQ multiplex PCR, and TCRdb's table has in-frame clones only and misses some. The sample consists of some 58,000 clones, more than 75% of them appearing once. Time point denoted: after dendritic cell vaccination, including at tumor progression/relapse. Patients had residual fresh-frozen tumor tissue and more than two years of survival data. The sample in question was blood, obtained after dendritic cell vaccination. The clonotype was recovered from a human donor with glioblastoma.

The CDR3 nucleotides read TGTGCCAGCAGCTTCCCTCCGGTATTTTCCCCCTCCGGGGACAGGGGGCTGGATACGCAGTATTTT. Residues: CASSFPPVFSPSGDRGLDTQYF. V and J are TRBV13 and TRBJ2-3; TRBD1 agrees at 12 bases. CDR1 is PRHDT and CDR2 is FYEKMQ in the germline V gene (reference sequence). J was trimmed by 6 bases and V by 3 bases; bases with no gene match: 25. The CDR3 sequence is 22 residues long. Combining the CDR3 with reference TRBV13 and TRBJ2-3 gives the whole variable domain AAGVIQSPRHLIKEKRETATLKCYPIPRHDTVYWYQQGPGQDPQFLISFYEKMQSDKGSIPDRFSAQQFSDYHSELNMSSLELGDSALYFCASSFPPVFSPSGDRGLDTQYFGPGTRLTVL.